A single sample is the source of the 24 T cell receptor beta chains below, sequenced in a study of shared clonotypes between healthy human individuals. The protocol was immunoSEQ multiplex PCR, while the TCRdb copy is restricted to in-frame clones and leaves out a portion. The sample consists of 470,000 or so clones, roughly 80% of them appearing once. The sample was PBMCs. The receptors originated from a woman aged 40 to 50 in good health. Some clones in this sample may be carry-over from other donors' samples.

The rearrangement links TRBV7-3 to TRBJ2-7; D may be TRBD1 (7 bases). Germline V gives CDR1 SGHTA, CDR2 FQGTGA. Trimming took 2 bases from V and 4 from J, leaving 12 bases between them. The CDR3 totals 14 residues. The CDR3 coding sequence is TGTGCCAGCAGCTTACAGGGGGGAGGATACGAGCAGTACTTC. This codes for CASSLQGGGYEQYF.

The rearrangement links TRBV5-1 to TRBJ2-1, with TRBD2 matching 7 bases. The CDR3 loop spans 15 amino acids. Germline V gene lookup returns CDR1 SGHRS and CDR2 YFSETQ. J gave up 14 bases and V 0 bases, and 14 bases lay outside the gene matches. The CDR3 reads CASSLEGREIDVKFF. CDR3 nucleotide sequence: TGCGCCAGCAGCTTGGAAGGGCGGGAGATTGATGTAAAGTTCTTC.

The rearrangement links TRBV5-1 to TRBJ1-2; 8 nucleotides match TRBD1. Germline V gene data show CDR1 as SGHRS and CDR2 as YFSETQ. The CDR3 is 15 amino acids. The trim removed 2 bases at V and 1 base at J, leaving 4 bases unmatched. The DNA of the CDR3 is TGCGCCAGCAGCTTACAGGGGGAACTTAACTATGGCTACACCTTC. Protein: CASSLQGELNYGYTF.

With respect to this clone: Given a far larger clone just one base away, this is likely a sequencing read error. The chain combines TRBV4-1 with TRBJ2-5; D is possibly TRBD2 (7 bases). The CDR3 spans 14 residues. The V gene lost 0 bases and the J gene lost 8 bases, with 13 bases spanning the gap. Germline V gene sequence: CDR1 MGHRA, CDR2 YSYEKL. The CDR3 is CASSQDGGADTQYF. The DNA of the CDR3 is TGCGCCAGCAGCCAAGATGGGGGGGCGGATACCCAGTACTTC.

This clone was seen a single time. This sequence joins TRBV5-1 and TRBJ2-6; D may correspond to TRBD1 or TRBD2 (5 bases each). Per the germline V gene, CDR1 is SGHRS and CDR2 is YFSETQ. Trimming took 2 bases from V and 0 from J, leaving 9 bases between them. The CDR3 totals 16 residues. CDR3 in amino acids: CASSFGASSGANVLTF. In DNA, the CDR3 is TGCGCCAGCAGCTTCGGGGCAAGCTCTGGGGCCAACGTCCTGACTTTC.

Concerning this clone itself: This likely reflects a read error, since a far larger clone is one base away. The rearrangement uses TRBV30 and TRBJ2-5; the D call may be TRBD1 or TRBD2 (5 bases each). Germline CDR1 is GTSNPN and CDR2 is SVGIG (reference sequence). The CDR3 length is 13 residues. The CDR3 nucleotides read TGTGCCTGGAGTCACCGGGGCCAAGATACCCAGTACTTC. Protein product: CAWSHRGQDTQYF. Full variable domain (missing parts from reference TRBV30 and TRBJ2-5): SQTIHQWPATLVQPVGSPLSLECTVEGTSNPNLYWYRQAAGRGLQLLFYSVGIGQISSEVPQNLSASRPQDRQFILSSKKLLLSDSGFYLCAWSHRGQDTQYFGPGTRLLVL.

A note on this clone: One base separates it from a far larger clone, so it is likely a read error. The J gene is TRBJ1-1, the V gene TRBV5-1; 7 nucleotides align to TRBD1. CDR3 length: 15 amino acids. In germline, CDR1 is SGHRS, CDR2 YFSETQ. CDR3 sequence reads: CASSPRTGMNTEALF. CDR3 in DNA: TGCGCCAGCAGCCCCCGGACAGGCATGAACACTGAAGCTTTATTT. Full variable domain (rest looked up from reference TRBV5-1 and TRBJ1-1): KAGVTQTPRYLIKTRGQQVTLSCSPISGHRSVSWYQQTPGQGLQFLFEYFSETQRNKGNFPGRFSGRQFSNSRSEMNVSTLELGDSALYLCASSPRTGMNTEALFGQGTRLTVV.

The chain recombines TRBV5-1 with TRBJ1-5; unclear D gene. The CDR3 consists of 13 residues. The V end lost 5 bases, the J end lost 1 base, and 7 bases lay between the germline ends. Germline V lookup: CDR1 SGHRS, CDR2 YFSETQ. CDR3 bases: TGCGCCAGCAGACGGGGAAGCAATCAGCCCCAGCATTTT. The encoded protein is CASRRGSNQPQHF.

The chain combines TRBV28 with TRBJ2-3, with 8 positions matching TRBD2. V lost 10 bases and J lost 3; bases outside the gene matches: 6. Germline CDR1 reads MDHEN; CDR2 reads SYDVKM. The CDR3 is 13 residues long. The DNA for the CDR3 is TGTGCCACCAAACTAGCGGAGACAGATACGCAGTATTTT. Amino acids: CATKLAETDTQYF.

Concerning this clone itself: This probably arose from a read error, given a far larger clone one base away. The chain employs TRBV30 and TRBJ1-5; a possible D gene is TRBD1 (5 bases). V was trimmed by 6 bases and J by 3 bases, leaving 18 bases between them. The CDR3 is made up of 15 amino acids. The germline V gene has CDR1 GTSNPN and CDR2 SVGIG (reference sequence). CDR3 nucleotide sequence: TGTGCCTGTAGTACGGGGCAGCTAGACAATCAGCCCCAGCATTTT. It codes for CACSTGQLDNQPQHF.

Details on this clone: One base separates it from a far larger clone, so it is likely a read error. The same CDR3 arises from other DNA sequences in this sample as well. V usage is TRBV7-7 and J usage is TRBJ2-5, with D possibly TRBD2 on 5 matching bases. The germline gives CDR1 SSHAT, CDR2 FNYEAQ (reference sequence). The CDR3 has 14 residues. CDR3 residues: CASSPDWASYEQYF. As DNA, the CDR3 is TGTGCTAGCAGCCCGGACTGGGCCTCCTATGAGCAGTACTTC.

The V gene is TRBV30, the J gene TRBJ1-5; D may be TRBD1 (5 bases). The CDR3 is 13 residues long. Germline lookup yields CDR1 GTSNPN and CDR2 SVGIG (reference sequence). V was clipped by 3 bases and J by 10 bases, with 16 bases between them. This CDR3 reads CAWSGERDLPQHF. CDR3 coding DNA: TGTGCCTGGAGCGGCGAGAGGGACCTACCCCAGCATTTT.

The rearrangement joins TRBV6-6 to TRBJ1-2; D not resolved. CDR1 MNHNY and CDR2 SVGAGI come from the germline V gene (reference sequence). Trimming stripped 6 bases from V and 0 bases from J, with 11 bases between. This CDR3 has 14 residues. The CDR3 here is CASRPDGTNYGYTF. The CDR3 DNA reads TGTGCCAGCAGGCCGGACGGTACTAACTATGGCTACACCTTC.

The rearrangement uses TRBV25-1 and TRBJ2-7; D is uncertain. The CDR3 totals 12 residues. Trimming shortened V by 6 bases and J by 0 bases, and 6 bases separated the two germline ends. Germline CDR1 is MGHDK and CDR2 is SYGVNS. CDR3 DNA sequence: TGTGCCAGCAGGGGCGTCTCCTACGAGCAGTACTTC. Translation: CASRGVSYEQYF.

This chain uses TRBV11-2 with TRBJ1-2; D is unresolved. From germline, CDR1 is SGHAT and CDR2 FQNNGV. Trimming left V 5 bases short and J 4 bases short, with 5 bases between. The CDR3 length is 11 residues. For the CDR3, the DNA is TGTGCCAGCAGCGGGCCCTATGGCTACACCTTC. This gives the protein CASSGPYGYTF.

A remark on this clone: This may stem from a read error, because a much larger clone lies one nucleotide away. The CDR3 DNA sequence: TGTGACAGCAGCTTCGAACTAGCGGGCCGTCCCGGAGATACGCAGTATTTT. Its protein product is CDSSFELAGRPGDTQYF. The gene calls are TRBV9 and TRBJ2-3; 9 positions match TRBD2. CDR1 and CDR2 from the germline V gene are SGDLS and YYNGEE. This CDR3 region has 17 residues.

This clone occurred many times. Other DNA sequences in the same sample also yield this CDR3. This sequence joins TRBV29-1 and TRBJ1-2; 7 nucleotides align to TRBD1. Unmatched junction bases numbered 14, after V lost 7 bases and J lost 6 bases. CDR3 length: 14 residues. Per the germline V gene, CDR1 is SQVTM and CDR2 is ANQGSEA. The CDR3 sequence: CSAGTAHSWDGYTF. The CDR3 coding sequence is TGCAGCGCTGGGACAGCGCACTCATGGGATGGCTACACCTTC.

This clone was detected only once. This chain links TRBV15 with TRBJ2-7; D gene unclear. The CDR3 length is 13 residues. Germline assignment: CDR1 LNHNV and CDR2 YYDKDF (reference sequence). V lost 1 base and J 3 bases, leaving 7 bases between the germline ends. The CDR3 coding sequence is TGTGCCACCAGCAGAGGGGTAGGCTACGAGCAGTACTTC. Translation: CATSRGVGYEQYF.

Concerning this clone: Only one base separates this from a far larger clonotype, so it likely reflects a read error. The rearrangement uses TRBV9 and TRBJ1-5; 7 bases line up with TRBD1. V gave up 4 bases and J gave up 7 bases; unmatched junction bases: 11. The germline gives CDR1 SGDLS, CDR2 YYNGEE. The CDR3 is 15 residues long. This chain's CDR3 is CASSLQGRSVQPQHF. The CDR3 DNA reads TGTGCCAGCAGCCTACAGGGGCGTTCGGTGCAGCCCCAGCATTTT.

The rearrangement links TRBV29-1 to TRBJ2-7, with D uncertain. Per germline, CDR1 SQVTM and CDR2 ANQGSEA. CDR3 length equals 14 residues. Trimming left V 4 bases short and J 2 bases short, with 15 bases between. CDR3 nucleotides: TGCAGCGTTGCCCCGGTGATTCCTGCCTACGAGCAGTACTTC. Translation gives CSVAPVIPAYEQYF.

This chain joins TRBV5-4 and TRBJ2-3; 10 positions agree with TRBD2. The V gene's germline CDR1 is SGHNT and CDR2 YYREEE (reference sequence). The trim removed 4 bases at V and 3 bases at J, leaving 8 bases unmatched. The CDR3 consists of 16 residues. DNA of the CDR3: TGTGCCAGCAGCCCCGGAGGGGGACTAGCGACAGATACGCAGTATTTT. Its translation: CASSPGGGLATDTQYF.

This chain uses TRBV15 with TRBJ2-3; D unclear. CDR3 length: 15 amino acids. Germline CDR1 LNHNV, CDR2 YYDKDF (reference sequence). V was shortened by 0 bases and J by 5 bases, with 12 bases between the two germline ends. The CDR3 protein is CATSRDLGALDTQYF. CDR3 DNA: TGTGCCACCAGCAGAGATCTCGGAGCTTTAGATACGCAGTATTTT.

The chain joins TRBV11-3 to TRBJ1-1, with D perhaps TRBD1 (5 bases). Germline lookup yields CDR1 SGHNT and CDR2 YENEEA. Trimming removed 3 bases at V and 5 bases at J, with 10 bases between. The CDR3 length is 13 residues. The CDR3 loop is CASSLGVATEAFF. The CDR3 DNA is TGTGCCAGCAGCTTGGGGGTCGCGACTGAAGCTTTCTTT.

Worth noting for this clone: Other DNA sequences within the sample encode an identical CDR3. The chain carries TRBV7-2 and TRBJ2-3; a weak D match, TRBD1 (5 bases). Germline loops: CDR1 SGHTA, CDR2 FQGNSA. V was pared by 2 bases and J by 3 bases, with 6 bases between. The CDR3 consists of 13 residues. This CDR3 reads CASSLPGTDTQYF. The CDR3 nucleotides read TGTGCCAGCAGCTTACCAGGGACAGATACGCAGTATTTT. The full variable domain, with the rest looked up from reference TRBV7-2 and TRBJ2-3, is GAGVSQSPSNKVTEKGKDVELRCDPISGHTALYWYRQSLGQGLEFLIYFQGNSAPDKSGLPSDRFSAERTGGSVSTLTIQRTQQEDSAVYLCASSLPGTDTQYFGPGTRLTVL.